These 12 T cell receptor beta chains were all obtained from the same sample, sequenced in a study of blood T cell repertoires in COVID-19. Using immunoSEQ multiplex PCR, the repertoire was profiled, and TCRdb retains in-frame clones only, with some absent. The sample has about 220,000 clones; about 81% are singletons. The source material was peripheral blood. These TCRs come from a woman in her seventies with COVID-19, enrolled during active disease.

This clone showed up many times. V gene TRBV6-2 or TRBV6-3 combines with J gene TRBJ1-5; D unresolved. V lost 1 base to trimming and J lost 5 bases, with 6 bases between them. Germline V gene lookup returns CDR1 MNHEY and CDR2 SVGEGT. CDR3 size: 13 residues. The CDR3 spells CASSYFGDQPQHF. The CDR3 bases are TGTGCCAGCAGTTACTTCGGGGATCAGCCCCAGCATTTT.

V and J are TRBV5-5 and TRBJ2-7; TRBD1 might be the D (5 bases). Trimming removed 4 bases from V and 2 bases from J, with 13 bases in between. Germline V lookup: CDR1 SGHKS, CDR2 YYEKEE (reference sequence). The CDR3 is 14 residues long. CDR3 region: CASSRPRETYEQYF. CDR3 coding DNA: TGTGCCAGCAGCCGCCCCAGGGAAACCTACGAGCAGTACTTC.

The chain carries TRBV6-6 and TRBJ1-5, with D tentatively TRBD1 (5 bases). V was clipped by 5 bases and J by 0 bases, with 11 bases between them. Germline assignment: CDR1 MNHNY and CDR2 SVGAGI (reference sequence). The CDR3 has 15 residues. The CDR3 loop reads CASSASGVSNQPQHF. CDR3 nucleotide sequence: TGTGCCAGCAGTGCGTCGGGGGTTAGCAATCAGCCCCAGCATTTT.

As concerns this clone: The same CDR3 can be traced to other DNA sequences in this sample. The genes are TRBV30 and TRBJ2-5; perhaps TRBD2 as D (5 bases). V gave up 0 bases and J gave up 4 bases, with 6 bases separating them. Germline V gene sequence: CDR1 GTSNPN, CDR2 SVGIG (reference sequence). The CDR3 runs to 12 residues. The CDR3 loop reads CAWSVGGETQYF. Written as DNA, the CDR3 is TGTGCCTGGAGTGTTGGAGGAGAGACCCAGTACTTC.

This clone was recorded only once. The chain employs TRBV18 and TRBJ1-1; D is uncertain. V lost 3 bases and J 1 base, leaving 12 bases between the germline ends. This CDR3 has 15 residues. CDR1 is KGHSH and CDR2 is LQKENI in the germline V gene. The CDR3 region is CASSPFHGENTEAFF. The DNA for the CDR3 is TGTGCCAGCTCACCGTTCCACGGGGAGAACACTGAAGCTTTCTTT.

In this sample, this clone turned up once. The chain joins TRBV29-1 to TRBJ1-3; the D gene is possibly TRBD1 (6 bases). V dropped 4 bases and J dropped 3 bases, with 10 bases sitting between them. The CDR3 has 13 residues. The V gene's germline CDR1 is SQVTM and CDR2 ANQGSEA. CDR3 coding DNA: TGCAGCGTTGCAGGGGTAGTTGGAAACACCATATATTTT. It is translated as CSVAGVVGNTIYF.

This clone was seen a few times. The J gene is TRBJ1-1, the V gene TRBV30; maybe TRBD1 (5 bases). Germline CDR1 GTSNPN, CDR2 SVGIG (reference sequence). The CDR3 runs to 17 residues. Trimming left V 2 bases short and J 5 bases short, with 24 bases between. This chain's CDR3 is CAWSRGFDRGEWTEAFF. The CDR3 nucleotides read TGTGCCTGGAGTCGTGGGTTCGATAGGGGTGAGTGGACTGAAGCTTTCTTT.

The chain is built from TRBV28 and TRBJ2-2; 12 bases are a match to TRBD1. J lost 7 bases, V lost 5 bases, and 11 bases had no gene match. Looked up from germline, CDR1 is MDHEN and CDR2 is SYDVKM. The CDR3 contains 17 residues. For the CDR3, the DNA is TGTGCCAGCAGTCCCCTTACGGGACAGGGGGCGCGCGGGGAGCTGTTTTTT. The encoded protein is CASSPLTGQGARGELFF.

The V and J genes are TRBV10-3 and TRBJ2-7, with 10 bases lining up with TRBD1. Germline CDR1 is ENHRY and CDR2 is SYGVKD. The CDR3 is 14 residues long. The junction had 4 bases not matched to a gene; V was cut back by 4 bases and J by 4 bases. The CDR3 spells CAISGQGAAYEQYF. The CDR3 DNA reads as TGTGCCATCAGTGGACAGGGGGCTGCGTACGAGCAGTACTTC.

The chain uses TRBV2 and TRBJ2-2, with TRBD1 identical over 7 bases. The CDR3 totals 18 residues. The trim removed 0 bases at V and 0 bases at J, leaving 7 bases unmatched. Per germline, CDR1 SNHLY and CDR2 FYNNEI. The CDR3 region is CASSEAGKGAANTGELFF. The DNA of the CDR3 is TGTGCCAGCAGTGAAGCCGGAAAGGGGGCCGCGAACACCGGGGAGCTGTTTTTT.

The CDR3 loop reads CASSQDSKTSGSGNTQYF. In DNA, the CDR3 is TGTGCCAGCAGCCAAGATAGTAAGACTAGCGGGAGTGGAAATACGCAGTATTTT. This chain links TRBV4-2 with TRBJ2-3; 12 bases agree with TRBD2. The CDR3 length is 18 residues. J was trimmed by 7 bases and V by 0 bases; bases with no gene match: 11. CDR1 is LGHNA and CDR2 is YNFKEQ in the germline V gene.

The J gene is TRBJ2-4, the V gene TRBV3-1 (or the pseudogene TRBV3-2); 11 bases fit TRBD1. The CDR3 runs to 16 residues. The V gene end was trimmed by 4 bases and the J gene end by 4 bases; junction bases not matched to a gene: 6. CDR1 is LGHDT and CDR2 is YNNKEL in the germline V gene (reference sequence). The CDR3 region is CASSPRDRGGKNIQYF. DNA of the CDR3: TGTGCCAGCAGCCCCCGGGACAGGGGGGGTAAAAACATTCAGTACTTC.